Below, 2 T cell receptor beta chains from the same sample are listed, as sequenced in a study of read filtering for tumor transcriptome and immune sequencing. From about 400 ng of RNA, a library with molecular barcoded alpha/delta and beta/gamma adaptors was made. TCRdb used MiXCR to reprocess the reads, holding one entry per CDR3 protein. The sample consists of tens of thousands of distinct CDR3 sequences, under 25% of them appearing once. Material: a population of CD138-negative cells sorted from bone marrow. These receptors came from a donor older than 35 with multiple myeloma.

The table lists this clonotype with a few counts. The CDR3 here is CASSERTGQETQYF. CDR3 DNA: TGTGCCAGCAGTGAAAGGACAGGGCAAGAGACCCAGTACTTC. The rearrangement links TRBV2 to TRBJ2-5, with 8 bases aligning to TRBD1. Per germline, CDR1 SNHLY and CDR2 FYNNEI. This CDR3 has 14 residues. Trimming at V came to 2 bases and at J to 2 bases, leaving 1 base not matched to a gene.

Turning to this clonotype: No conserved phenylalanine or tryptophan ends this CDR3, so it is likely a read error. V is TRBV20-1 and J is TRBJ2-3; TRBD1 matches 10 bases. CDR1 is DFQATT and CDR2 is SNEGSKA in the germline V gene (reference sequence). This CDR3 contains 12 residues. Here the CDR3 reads CRPGQGPDTQYL. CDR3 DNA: TGCAGGCCGGGACAGGGGCCAGATACGCAGTATTTA.